The table lists the clone carrying this TCR beta chain with a few counts. The CDR3 spans 14 residues. Between the trimmed V and J ends, which lost 5 bases and 9 bases, there was a span of 17 bases. The data were obtained in a study of blood T cells in healthy people across ages. The authors ran a second PCR of about 7 to 12 cycles using a sample-barcoded 5' primer and a J-beta primer mix. Template switching added a 12-random-nucleotide identifier to every cDNA molecule. TCRdb re-called the 5' RACE reads through MiXCR, storing one row per CDR3 protein. The data contain some 1.4 million distinct CDR3 sequences, 42% of them singletons.

Sequencing used blood. This sequence originates from a woman younger than 30 in good health. The chain carries TRBV12-3 or TRBV12-4 and TRBJ1-5; tentative D call: TRBD1 (6 bases). In DNA form, the CDR3 reads TGTGCCAGCAGTCCGGACAGTCGAGTGTGGCCCCAGCATTTT. It encodes CASSPDSRVWPQHF.